This T cell receptor beta chain was sequenced for a study of Tregs in tolerant kidney transplant recipients. Findings and limits, study-wide: Antigen-driven expansion was suggested because donor-specific Tregs expanded more than all Tregs in tolerant patients. Tregs expanded with activated donor B cells seemed most donor-specific. No direct test of biological reproducibility was done here.

V was clipped by 6 bases and J by 8 bases, with 16 bases between them. This CDR3 has 14 amino acids. Germline CDR1 MDHEN, CDR2 SYDVKM. Worth noting for this clone: Its matching antigen is unknown.

Recipients received nonmyeloablative bone marrow transplants from related graft donors, with transient mixed chimerism. The assay was immunoSEQ multiplex PCR, and TCRdb's table has in-frame clones only and misses some. The sample holds tens of thousands of clones, around 87% seen once. The sample was CD4+ T cells from blood (PBMCs), taken 6 months after the transplant. The receptor was derived from a human patient who received a combined kidney and bone marrow transplant. Some of the T cells may derive from the graft donor. V is TRBV28 and J is TRBJ1-4; possibly TRBD1 for D (6 bases). The chain's CDR3 is CASREQQGREKLFF. DNA of the CDR3: TGTGCCAGCAGGGAACAACAGGGCCGGGAAAAACTGTTTTTT. The complete variable domain, with remaining parts taken from reference TRBV28 and TRBJ1-4, reads DVKVTQSSRYLVKRTGEKVFLECVQDMDHENMFWYRQDPGLGLRLIYFSYDVKMKEKGDIPEGYSVSREKKERFSLILESASTNQTSMYLCASREQQGREKLFFGSGTQLSVL.